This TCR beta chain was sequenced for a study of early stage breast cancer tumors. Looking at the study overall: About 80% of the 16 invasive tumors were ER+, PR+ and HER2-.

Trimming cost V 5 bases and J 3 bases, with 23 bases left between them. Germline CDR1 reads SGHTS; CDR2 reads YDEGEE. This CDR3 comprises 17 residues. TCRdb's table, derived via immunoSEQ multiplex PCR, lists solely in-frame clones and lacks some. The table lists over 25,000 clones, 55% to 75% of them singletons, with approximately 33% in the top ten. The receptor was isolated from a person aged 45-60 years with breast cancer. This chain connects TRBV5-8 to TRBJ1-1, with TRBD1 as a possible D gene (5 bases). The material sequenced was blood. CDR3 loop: CASSLRRKGWWDTEAFF. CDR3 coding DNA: TGTGCCAGCAGTTTACGCCGCAAGGGGTGGTGGGACACTGAAGCTTTCTTT. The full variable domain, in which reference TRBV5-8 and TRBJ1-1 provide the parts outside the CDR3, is EAGVTQSPTHLIKTRGQQATLRCSPISGHTSVYWYQQALGLGLQFLLWYDEGEERNRGNFPPRFSGRQFPNYSSELNVNALELEDSALYLCASSLRRKGWWDTEAFFGQGTRLTVV.